Given below is one T cell receptor beta chain in context. Its matching antigen is unknown. The sample is drawn from a study of T cell responses to AZD1222 COVID-19 vaccine. Whole-study findings and limits: A reported finding is that nearly half of spike-specific TCRs target unmutated variant regions.

TCRdb's copy holds only in-frame clones and misses some; the assay was immunoSEQ multiplex PCR. This sample carries 65,000 to 100,000 clones, 88% of them seen once, and the ten largest clones take about 7%. The length of the CDR3 is 16 residues. The germline V gene has CDR1 SGHTA and CDR2 FQGNSA. V dropped 2 bases and J dropped 3; count of bases not matched to a gene: 9. The TCR comes from an adult who received the AZD1222 COVID-19 vaccine. This sequence joins TRBV7-2 and TRBJ2-7; 8 bases line up with TRBD1. The sample in question was peripheral blood, obtained 28 days after the second AZD1222 dose. CDR3 residues: CASSLYPGTGRYEQYF. Written as DNA, the CDR3 is TGTGCCAGCAGCTTATACCCCGGGACAGGTCGCTACGAGCAGTACTTC.